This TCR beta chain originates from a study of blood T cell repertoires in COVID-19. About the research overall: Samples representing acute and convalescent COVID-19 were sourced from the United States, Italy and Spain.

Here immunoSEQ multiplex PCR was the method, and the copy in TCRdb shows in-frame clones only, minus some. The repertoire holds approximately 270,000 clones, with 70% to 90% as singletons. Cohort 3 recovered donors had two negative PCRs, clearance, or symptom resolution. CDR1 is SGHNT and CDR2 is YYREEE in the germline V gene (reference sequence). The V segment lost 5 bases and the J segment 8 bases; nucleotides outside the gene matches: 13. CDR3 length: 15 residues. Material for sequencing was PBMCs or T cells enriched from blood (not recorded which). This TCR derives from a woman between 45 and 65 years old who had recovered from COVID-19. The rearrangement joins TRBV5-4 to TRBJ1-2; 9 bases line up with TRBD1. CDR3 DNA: TGTGCCAGCAGACTCCCGGGACAGGGAACGGGAGGCTACACCTTC. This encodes CASRLPGQGTGGYTF.